The clone carrying this T cell receptor (beta chain) is a singleton in its sample. Its cognate antigen is unknown. Without the conserved terminal phenylalanine or tryptophan, this CDR3 likely stems from a read error. It is unclear where the CDR3 begins or ends on the DNA, so no DNA is shown, and the CDR3 is as TCRdb lists it. This record belongs to a study of Graves' ophthalmopathy and Graves' hyperthyroidism. Background on the study: Stable hyperthyroidism meant no progression to ophthalmopathy within 18 months of follow-up.

Germline V gene sequence: CDR1 DFQATT, CDR2 SNEGSKA (reference sequence). The CDR3 has 9 residues if both end residues are counted. Study-level points and caveats: Most expanded clonotypes from thyroid (those above 0.001 frequency) were also found in blood. Progression of ophthalmopathy was predicted by the model with less than 71% sensitivity and approximately 72% specificity.

Patients with other autoimmune diseases, uncontrolled infections, pregnancy or lactation were excluded. Beta-chain TCR CDR3 regions were amplified from RNA transcripts. The workflow started with a first-round RT-PCR run with HTBI primers and then moved on to a second-round multiplex PCR. TCRdb processed the multiplex PCR reads anew with MiXCR; each CDR3 protein has one entry. Among about 590,000 distinct CDR3 sequences listed, about 40% were seen once. This TCR came from an adult man with Graves' hyperthyroidism. The rearrangement uses TRBV20-1 and TRBJ2-5; the listed D gene, TRBD1, was not tested against the DNA. The sequenced sample consisted of peripheral blood or thyroid tissue (not recorded which). Here the CDR3 reads CSAEDRGNL.